A selection of T cell receptor beta chains follows, all from one sample in a study of CD8 T cells in ankylosing spondylitis. TCRdb re-called the 5' RACE reads through MiXCR, storing one row per CDR3 protein. This sample has about 540,000 distinct CDR3 sequences, with about 13% found just once. The specimen sequenced was blood, either unsorted or a sorted T cell fraction (not recorded which). These receptors came from a male donor with ankylosing spondylitis. CDR3s include the opening cysteine and the closing phenylalanine or tryptophan. A D gene is named only where the DNA matches it firmly. Clone size is stated in some rows and not others, as once, few, many or a class when expanded.

J gene,D gene,clone size,V gene,CDR3 protein,CDR3 DNA
TRBJ2-1,.,many,TRBV6-1,CASSKGVPPSYNEQFF,TGTGCCAGCAGTAAGGGGGTTCCCCCCTCCTACAATGAGCAGTTCTTC
TRBJ1-1,.,few,TRBV12-3/TRBV12-4,CASSLGLQGPYSNTEAFF,TGTGCCAGCAGTTTAGGGCTCCAGGGGCCCTACTCGAACACTGAAGCTTTCTTT
TRBJ2-4,TRBD2,few,TRBV3-1,CASSSKLAGLVNIQYF,TGTGCCAGCAGCTCCAAACTAGCGGGTCTGGTAAACATTCAGTACTTC
TRBJ2-3,TRBD2,few,TRBV7-8,CASSPTGTSGSSTQYF,TGTGCCAGCAGCCCGACTGGGACTAGCGGGAGCAGTACGCAGTATTTT
TRBJ1-1,TRBD1,few,TRBV12-3/TRBV12-4,CASSLGDRDFTEAFF,TGTGCCAGCAGTTTAGGGGACAGGGACTTTACTGAAGCTTTCTTT
TRBJ1-3,TRBD1,.,TRBV11-2,CASSYTGGTGNTIYF,TGTGCCAGCAGCTACACAGGGGGCACTGGAAACACCATATATTTT
TRBJ2-5,TRBD1,few,TRBV20-1,CSARDLRGLDETQYF,TGCAGTGCTAGAGATTTAAGGGGGCTCGATGAGACCCAGTACTTC
TRBJ2-7,.,many,TRBV7-2,CASSLRAVSYEQYF,TGTGCCAGCAGCTTACGGGCAGTCTCCTACGAGCAGTACTTC
TRBJ2-1,.,.,TRBV7-9,CASSSPPQQYHNEQFF,TGTGCCAGCAGCTCGCCCCCCCAGCAGTACCACAATGAGCAGTTCTTC
TRBJ1-6,.,few,TRBV11-2,CASSLRDRQPLHF,TGTGCCAGCAGCCTCCGGGACCGCCAACCCCTCCACTTT
TRBJ2-7,TRBD1,.,TRBV7-2,CASSLTGTGEQYF,TGTGCCAGCAGCCTGACAGGGACGGGGGAGCAGTACTTC
TRBJ1-2,.,.,TRBV29-1,CSVEGAAGSNYGYTF,TGCAGCGTTGAGGGGGCGGCAGGGTCTAACTATGGCTACACCTTC
TRBJ1-1,TRBD1,few,TRBV6-1,CASRSGQGENTEAFF,TGTGCCAGCAGGTCGGGACAGGGAGAGAACACTGAAGCTTTCTTT
TRBJ1-2,.,.,TRBV11-2,CASSLDRISNYGYTF,TGTGCCAGCAGCTTAGACAGGATCTCTAACTATGGCTACACCTTC
TRBJ2-3,TRBD2,few,TRBV29-1,CSVGVAGGGDTQYF,TGCAGCGTTGGGGTAGCGGGGGGCGGAGATACGCAGTATTTT
TRBJ2-1,.,few,TRBV27,CASSLARDSEQFF,TGTGCCAGCAGTTTAGCTCGGGACTCGGAGCAGTTCTTC
TRBJ2-1,TRBD1,many,TRBV7-9,CASSPRQGSGEQFF,TGTGCCAGCAGCCCCCGACAGGGGTCAGGGGAGCAGTTCTTC
TRBJ1-4,.,few,TRBV20-1,CSARVDSSNEKLFF,TGCAGTGCTAGGGTCGACAGCTCGAATGAAAAACTGTTTTTT
TRBJ2-1,.,few,TRBV6-2/TRBV6-3,CASSYSSTGSVFF,TGTGCCAGCAGTTACTCGAGTACAGGTTCGGTGTTCTTC
TRBJ2-1,TRBD1,.,TRBV4-1,CASSPGQGSSYNEQFF,TGCGCCAGCAGCCCTGGACAGGGGAGTTCATACAATGAGCAGTTCTTC
TRBJ1-2,.,many,TRBV7-8,CASSPSPNYGYTF,TGTGCCAGCAGCCCCTCACCGAACTATGGCTACACCTTC
TRBJ2-1,.,few,TRBV6-6,CASISGYYNEQFF,TGTGCTAGCATAAGCGGGTATTACAATGAGCAGTTCTTC
TRBJ2-1,TRBD2,.,TRBV5-1,CASSLGSSGDYNEQFF,TGCGCCAGCAGCTTAGGCTCTAGCGGGGATTACAATGAGCAGTTCTTC
TRBJ1-2,TRBD1,few,TRBV5-5,CASSLMGTETYGYTF,TGTGCCAGCTCCCTCATGGGGACAGAAACGTATGGCTACACCTTC
TRBJ1-1,.,few,TRBV6-4,CASSSREDTEAFF,TGTGCCAGCAGTTCCAGGGAAGACACTGAAGCTTTCTTT
TRBJ2-3,.,many,TRBV5-1,CASSSSGADTQYF,TGCGCCAGCAGCTCGTCAGGGGCAGATACGCAGTATTTT
TRBJ2-3,.,.,TRBV27,CASSPARGGTQYF,TGTGCCAGCAGTCCGGCGCGGGGCGGTACGCAGTATTTT
TRBJ1-1,.,.,TRBV20-1,CSASSGGAGNTEAFF,TGCAGTGCTAGCTCTGGGGGCGCGGGGAACACTGAAGCTTTCTTT
TRBJ1-6,.,.,TRBV14,CASSQTGGRDSPLHF,TGTGCCAGCAGCCAAACGGGGGGTAGGGATTCACCCCTCCACTTT
TRBJ2-1,TRBD2,many,TRBV3-1,CASSRGLAGGGEQFF,TGTGCCAGCAGCCGAGGACTAGCGGGAGGTGGTGAGCAGTTCTTC
TRBJ1-5,.,.,TRBV11-2,CASSLDNSNQPQHF,TGTGCCAGCAGCTTAGATAACAGCAATCAGCCCCAGCATTTT
TRBJ2-2,.,.,TRBV12-5,CASGLGQGELFF,TGTGCTAGTGGTTTGGGCCAAGGGGAGCTGTTTTTT
TRBJ2-1,TRBD2,many,TRBV5-1,CASSLAPSGSSNEQFF,TGCGCCAGCAGCTTGGCTCCTAGCGGGAGCAGCAATGAGCAGTTCTTC
TRBJ1-1,.,once,TRBV3-1,CASSQGGVLGTEAFF,TGTGCCAGCAGCCAAGGGGGCGTGCTCGGGACTGAAGCTTTCTTT
TRBJ2-1,TRBD2,.,TRBV3-1,CASSQDASGSREQFF,TGTGCCAGCAGCCAAGATGCTAGCGGGAGTCGGGAGCAGTTCTTC
TRBJ2-7,.,.,TRBV5-1,CASSPGLSWAEQYF,TGCGCCAGCAGTCCAGGGCTTTCCTGGGCCGAGCAGTACTTC
TRBJ2-3,.,few,TRBV12-3/TRBV12-4,CASGDLIYTQYF,TGTGCCTCAGGGGACTTAATTTATACGCAGTATTTT
TRBJ2-1,TRBD2,.,TRBV7-9,CASSLPGGRNNEQFF,TGTGCCAGCAGCTTACCGGGAGGGCGTAATAATGAGCAGTTCTTC
TRBJ2-5,.,few,TRBV7-7,CASSLDLTETQYF,TGTGCCAGCAGCTTGGATCTAACGGAGACCCAGTACTTC